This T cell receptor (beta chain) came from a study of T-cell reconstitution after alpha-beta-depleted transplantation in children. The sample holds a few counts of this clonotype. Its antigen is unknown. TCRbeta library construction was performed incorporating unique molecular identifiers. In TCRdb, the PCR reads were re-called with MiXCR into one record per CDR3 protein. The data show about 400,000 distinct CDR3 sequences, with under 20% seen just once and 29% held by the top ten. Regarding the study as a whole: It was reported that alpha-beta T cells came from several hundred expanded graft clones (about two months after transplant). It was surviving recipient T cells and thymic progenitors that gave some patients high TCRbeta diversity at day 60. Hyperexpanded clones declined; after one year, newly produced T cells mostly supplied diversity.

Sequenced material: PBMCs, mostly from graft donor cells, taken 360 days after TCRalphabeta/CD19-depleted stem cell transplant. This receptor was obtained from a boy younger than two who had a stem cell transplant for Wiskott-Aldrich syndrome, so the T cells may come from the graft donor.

CDR3 nucleotide sequence: TGTGCCACCGCGGGGGAGACCCAGTACTTC. Translating it yields CATAGETQYF. The chain is built from TRBV10-3 and TRBJ2-5; D may be TRBD2 (6 bases). CDR3 length: 10 residues. Deletions cut 10 bases from V and 5 bases from J, with 8 bases between. Germline CDR1 and CDR2: ENHRY and SYGVKD.